Here is one T cell receptor (beta chain) with its context. The data are from a study of blood T cell repertoires in COVID-19. Study in general: Samples taken during acute and convalescent COVID-19 were collected in the United States, Italy and Spain. From T cells, B-cell-depleted T cells, or PBMCs came the material, which was cDNA or gDNA.

Data came from immunoSEQ multiplex PCR; TCRdb stores just in-frame clones and leaves some out. The sample consists of over 25,000 clones, 90% of them appearing once. The germline gives CDR1 GTSNPN, CDR2 SVGIG (reference sequence). Trimming stripped 2 bases from V and 8 bases from J, with 16 bases between. CDR3 length: 14 amino acids. The sequence was obtained from a man aged 70-80 years with active or convalescent COVID-19. This chain links TRBV30 with TRBJ2-1; D is possibly TRBD1 (6 bases). Source material: peripheral blood. The CDR3 region is CAWSNRDTEDEQFF. CDR3 DNA: TGTGCCTGGAGTAACCGGGACACCGAAGATGAGCAGTTCTTC.